Below are 32 T cell receptor beta chains sequenced from a single sample in a study of cytomegalovirus exposure and HLA in healthy donors. Sequenced by immunoSEQ multiplex PCR; TCRdb stores in-frame clones only, minus some. The table has about 330,000 clones, about nine tenths seen once; the top ten hold around 0.84%. What was sequenced was PBMCs. Every receptor here comes from a woman under 30 in good health and CMV-seronegative.

This chain uses TRBV6-4 with TRBJ2-1; TRBD2 agrees at 8 bases. J lost 2 bases, V lost 4 bases, and 10 bases had no gene match. CDR1 MRHNA and CDR2 SNTAGT come from the germline V gene. The CDR3 totals 17 residues. CDR3 coding DNA: TGTGCCAGCAGTGGGGGTCTGGCGGGAGGCCCCTACAATGAGCAGTTCTTC. This sequence encodes CASSGGLAGGPYNEQFF.

The chain joins TRBV14 to TRBJ2-7; the D is unclear. The CDR3 consists of 13 residues. Germline V CDR1 and CDR2: SGHDN, FVKESK. With 1 base removed from V and 6 bases from J, the gap between germline ends came to 10 bases. The CDR3 bases are TGTGCCAGCAGCCAAGTAAGAGCGAGCGAGCAGTACTTC. It codes for CASSQVRASEQYF.

The rearrangement joins TRBV5-4 to TRBJ2-7; 7 nucleotides line up with TRBD2. With V trimmed by 0 bases and J by 0 bases, 3 bases remained unmatched. The CDR3 extends over 15 amino acids. CDR1 and CDR2 from the germline V gene are SGHNT and YYREEE (reference sequence). The CDR3 nucleotides read TGTGCCAGCAGCTTGGGTGCGGGGGACTCCTACGAGCAGTACTTC. Its translation is CASSLGAGDSYEQYF. The whole variable domain, filled in from reference TRBV5-4 and TRBJ2-7, reads ETGVTQSPTHLIKTRGQQVTLRCSSQSGHNTVSWYQQALGQGPQFIFQYYREEENGRGNFPPRFSGLQFPNYSSELNVNALELDDSALYLCASSLGAGDSYEQYFGPGTRLTVT.

This sequence joins TRBV5-1 and TRBJ2-7; TRBD2 aligns across 8 bases. This CDR3 is 15 amino acids long. Germline lookup yields CDR1 SGHRS and CDR2 YFSETQ. With 4 bases clipped from V and 3 bases from J, the junction kept 9 bases outside the gene matches. Here the CDR3 reads CASSPEATSVYEQYF. For the CDR3, the DNA is TGCGCCAGCAGCCCTGAGGCGACTAGCGTCTACGAGCAGTACTTC.

The chain combines TRBV6-5 with TRBJ1-5, with D hard to call. Germline CDR1 and CDR2: MNHEY and SVGAGI. The CDR3 length is 13 residues. V was pared by 5 bases and J by 7 bases, with 12 bases between. The CDR3 DNA follows: TGTGCCAGCAGTCCAGCCCTGGGCCAGCCCCAGCATTTT. It yields the protein CASSPALGQPQHF.

This rearrangement joins TRBV2 to TRBJ2-3; 8 nucleotides agree with TRBD1. The CDR3 runs 15 residues. V trimming: 9 bases; J trimming: 4 bases; junction bases outside the gene matches: 12. CDR1 is SNHLY and CDR2 is FYNNEI in the germline V gene. CDR3 loop: CARTGGRDRADTQYF. The CDR3 nucleotides read TGTGCCAGAACAGGGGGGCGGGATCGGGCAGATACGCAGTATTTT.

The chain combines TRBV5-5 with TRBJ1-2; TRBD1 matches 8 bases. J gave up 5 bases and V 4 bases, and 1 base lay outside the gene matches. The CDR3 has 12 residues. Germline CDR1 is SGHKS and CDR2 is YYEKEE (reference sequence). The CDR3 nucleotides are TGTGCCAGCAGCGACAGGGGTTATGGCTACACCTTC. Translating it yields CASSDRGYGYTF.

This chain connects TRBV7-2 to TRBJ1-2; 7 positions agree with TRBD1. V shed 5 bases and J 4 bases; nucleotides not matched to a gene: 4. Germline lookup yields CDR1 SGHTA and CDR2 FQGNSA. The CDR3 contains 13 residues. Here the CDR3 DNA reads TGTGCCAGCAGCCCCCGGGACAGCTATGGCTACACCTTC. This encodes CASSPRDSYGYTF.

The V call is TRBV5-4, the J call TRBJ2-1; TRBD1 agrees at 8 bases. From germline, CDR1 is SGHNT and CDR2 YYREEE (reference sequence). The CDR3 covers 14 residues. V shed 3 bases, J shed 8 bases, and the junction held 7 bases outside the gene matches. The CDR3 loop reads CASSWGQVNHEQFF. The CDR3 DNA reads TGTGCCAGCAGCTGGGGACAGGTTAATCATGAGCAGTTCTTC. The full variable domain, with the rest looked up from reference TRBV5-4 and TRBJ2-1, is ETGVTQSPTHLIKTRGQQVTLRCSSQSGHNTVSWYQQALGQGPQFIFQYYREEENGRGNFPPRFSGLQFPNYSSELNVNALELDDSALYLCASSWGQVNHEQFFGPGTRLTVL.

In its sample, this clone was seen a few times. This chain links TRBV6-6 with TRBJ1-2; the match to TRBD1 covers 7 bases. The CDR3 has 14 residues. CDR1 and CDR2 (germline): MNHNY, SVGAGI (reference sequence). J lost 6 bases, V lost 6 bases, and 10 bases had no gene match. The CDR3 region is CASSPIQGLDGYTF. The CDR3, as DNA: TGTGCCAGCAGCCCAATACAGGGGCTTGATGGCTACACCTTC.

This clone was recorded only once. The chain is built from TRBV7-2 and TRBJ1-2; maybe TRBD1 (6 bases). The V gene lost 3 bases and the J gene lost 4 bases, with 12 bases spanning the gap. CDR1 and CDR2 (germline): SGHTA, FQGNSA. This CDR3 is 14 amino acids long. DNA for the CDR3: TGTGCCAGCAGCTTTTCTGGACAGACCTATGGCTACACCTTC. It encodes CASSFSGQTYGYTF.

The J gene is TRBJ2-2, the V gene TRBV6-1; a weak D match, TRBD1 (5 bases). Germline loops: CDR1 MNHNS, CDR2 SASEGT. The CDR3 loop spans 13 amino acids. V lost 6 bases and J lost 6, with 11 bases in between. CDR3 amino acids: CASRATGSGELFF. The DNA of the CDR3 is TGTGCCAGCAGGGCTACAGGCTCCGGGGAGCTGTTTTTT.

The chain links TRBV4-1 to TRBJ2-7; perhaps TRBD2 as D (5 bases). The CDR3 length is 14 residues. Trimming left V 3 bases short and J 4 bases short, with 13 bases between. Germline V gives CDR1 MGHRA, CDR2 YSYEKL. The CDR3 protein is CASSHVPEEYEQYF. CDR3 DNA sequence: TGCGCCAGCAGCCACGTCCCGGAGGAGTACGAGCAGTACTTC.

This chain uses TRBV21-1 with TRBJ2-7; the D call of TRBD1 is as the table states it, not checked on the DNA. TRBV21-1 corresponds to a pseudogene. This CDR3 has 12 amino acids. The CDR3 DNA sequence: TGTGCCAGCAGCAACCCAGGGGGCGAGCAGTACTTC. It translates to CASSNPGGEQYF.

The V call is TRBV5-1, the J call TRBJ2-2; perhaps TRBD2 as D (6 bases). CDR1 is SGHRS, CDR2 YFSETQ, per germline. This CDR3 has 14 residues. The V gene lost 4 bases and the J gene lost 10 bases, with 17 bases spanning the gap. The CDR3 loop is CASSPPMGRKELFF. The DNA for the CDR3 is TGCGCCAGCAGCCCCCCAATGGGGAGGAAGGAGCTGTTTTTT.

Worth noting for this clone: The sample holds other DNA sequences that translate to the same CDR3. The chain recombines TRBV5-1 with TRBJ2-5, with D perhaps TRBD1 (6 bases). V lost 0 bases, J lost 4 bases, and 7 bases lay in between. Germline V CDR1 and CDR2: SGHRS, YFSETQ. The CDR3 loop spans 13 amino acids. CDR3 sequence: CASSLEGGETQYF. The CDR3 region has the DNA TGCGCCAGCAGCTTGGAAGGGGGAGAGACCCAGTACTTC.

The chain has TRBV11-3 and TRBJ2-5, with 7 bases aligning to TRBD1. J was trimmed by 5 bases and V by 5 bases; bases with no gene match: 2. This CDR3 has 12 amino acids. Germline CDR1 is SGHNT and CDR2 is YENEEA. The CDR3 region is CASSAGGETQYF. In DNA, the CDR3 is TGTGCCAGCAGCGCAGGGGGTGAGACCCAGTACTTC.

The chain links TRBV6-6 to TRBJ1-4; no reliable D call. This CDR3 is 16 amino acids long. Per the germline V gene, CDR1 is MNHNY and CDR2 is SVGAGI (reference sequence). Trimming cost V 2 bases and J 3 bases, with 13 bases left between them. CDR3 sequence: CASSYGSPGSNEKLFF. The CDR3 DNA reads as TGTGCCAGCAGTTACGGTTCGCCAGGATCTAATGAAAAACTGTTTTTT.

The gene calls are TRBV7-2 and TRBJ1-2, with TRBD1 identical over 10 bases. CDR1 and CDR2 (germline): SGHTA, FQGNSA. J lost 8 bases, V lost 6 bases, and 9 bases had no gene match. The CDR3 consists of 14 residues. The CDR3 nucleotides read TGTGCCAGCAGTCCTATCGGGACAGGGGAAGGCTACACCTTC. This gives the protein CASSPIGTGEGYTF.

The rearrangement joins TRBV7-6 to TRBJ2-1; TRBD2 matches 7 bases. The CDR3 extends over 16 amino acids. The V segment lost 2 bases and the J segment 2 bases; nucleotides outside the gene matches: 6. CDR1 SGHVS and CDR2 FNYEAQ come from the germline V gene. CDR3: CASSLTASGTYNEQFF. As DNA, the CDR3 is TGTGCCAGCAGCTTAACCGCTAGCGGAACCTACAATGAGCAGTTCTTC.

The rearrangement links TRBV5-4 to TRBJ1-2, with 7 bases that match TRBD1. CDR3 size: 14 residues. V gave up 5 bases and J gave up 7 bases; unmatched junction bases: 11. Germline lookup yields CDR1 SGHNT and CDR2 YYREEE (reference sequence). The CDR3 sequence is CASSPGRDSAGYTF. Written as DNA, the CDR3 is TGTGCCAGCAGTCCTGGTAGGGACAGTGCTGGCTACACCTTC.

The chain has TRBV27 and TRBJ2-1, with 9 bases identical to TRBD2. Germline lookup yields CDR1 MNHEY and CDR2 SMNVEV (reference sequence). This CDR3 has 15 residues. J lost 4 bases, V lost 7 bases, and 8 bases had no gene match. In nucleotides, the CDR3 is TGTGCCAGCACATTACTAGCGGGTTCTTACAATGAGCAGTTCTTC. It specifies CASTLLAGSYNEQFF.

The rearrangement links TRBV2 to TRBJ1-1, with 7 nucleotides matching TRBD1. This CDR3 comprises 14 residues. V shed 5 bases and J 10 bases; nucleotides not matched to a gene: 13. Germline V CDR1 and CDR2: SNHLY, FYNNEI. The CDR3 DNA sequence: TGTGCCAGCAGTCAACAGGGGAGTGGTTCGGGAGCTTTCTTT. Protein sequence: CASSQQGSGSGAFF.

The V call is TRBV10-3, the J call TRBJ2-5, with TRBD2 matching over 9 bases. CDR3 length: 19 residues. Per germline, CDR1 ENHRY and CDR2 SYGVKD. With V trimmed by 2 bases and J by 5 bases, 18 bases remained unmatched. CDR3 bases: TGTGCCATCAGTGAGAGGGGAGTACTTAGCGGGAGCGGTTGGGAGACCCAGTACTTC. This gives the protein CAISERGVLSGSGWETQYF.

This chain links TRBV9 with TRBJ2-3; TRBD2 aligns across 11 bases. V lost 0 bases and J lost 2; bases outside the gene matches: 5. CDR1 SGDLS and CDR2 YYNGEE come from the germline V gene. The length of the CDR3 is 17 residues. In nucleotides, the CDR3 is TGTGCCAGCAGCGTAGGAGTAGCGGGAGGGATCACAGATACGCAGTATTTT. Translated: CASSVGVAGGITDTQYF.

The rearrangement joins TRBV19 to TRBJ1-1, with 7 bases that match TRBD1. Trimming removed 6 bases from V and 1 base from J; junction bases left unmatched: 8. The length of the CDR3 is 15 residues. Looked up from germline, CDR1 is LNHDA and CDR2 is SQIVND (reference sequence). CDR3 DNA sequence: TGTGCCAGTAGCACATACGACAGGGCGAACACTGAAGCTTTCTTT. This encodes CASSTYDRANTEAFF.

The chain combines TRBV27 with TRBJ1-3; D perhaps matches TRBD1 (6 bases). Germline CDR1 is MNHEY and CDR2 is SMNVEV (reference sequence). Trimming left V 4 bases short and J 3 bases short, with 16 bases between. The CDR3 contains 16 residues. Here the CDR3 DNA reads TGTGCCAGCAGTTCCCATCCACAGGACAGTGGAAACACCATATATTTT. It yields the protein CASSSHPQDSGNTIYF.

The genes are TRBV5-6 and TRBJ2-2; maybe TRBD2 (6 bases). Per the germline V gene, CDR1 is SGHDT and CDR2 is YYEEEE. Trimming stripped 1 base from V and 1 base from J, with 8 bases between. CDR3 length: 15 residues. The CDR3 nucleotides are TGTGCCAGCAGCTTGCGGGAGAGGAACACCGGGGAGCTGTTTTTT. This gives the protein CASSLRERNTGELFF. Looking up the rest from reference TRBV5-6 and TRBJ2-2 gives the full variable domain: DAGVTQSPTHLIKTRGQQVTLRCSPKSGHDTVSWYQQALGQGPQFIFQYYEEEERQRGNFPDRFSGHQFPNYSSELNVNALLLGDSALYLCASSLRERNTGELFFGEGSRLTVL.

This rearrangement joins TRBV5-1 to TRBJ2-2; 7 bases are a match to TRBD1. Germline V gene sequence: CDR1 SGHRS, CDR2 YFSETQ. With V trimmed by 6 bases and J by 3 bases, 5 bases remained unmatched. The CDR3 is made up of 14 amino acids. DNA of the CDR3: TGCGCCAGCACTCCAGGACAGGACACCGGGGAGCTGTTTTTT. Translation gives CASTPGQDTGELFF.

The V gene is TRBV28, the J gene TRBJ2-7; TRBD1 matches 9 bases. The CDR3 is 15 amino acids. Germline lookup yields CDR1 MDHEN and CDR2 SYDVKM. J was trimmed by 2 bases and V by 3 bases; bases with no gene match: 5. The DNA for the CDR3 is TGTGCCAGCAGTTTTGGGGACAGGGCGGCCTACGAGCAGTACTTC. It encodes CASSFGDRAAYEQYF.

V is TRBV27 and J is TRBJ2-5; D is perhaps TRBD1 (5 bases). CDR3 length: 16 amino acids. The V and J ends lost 6 bases and 0 bases respectively, with 17 bases between them. Germline lookup yields CDR1 MNHEY and CDR2 SMNVEV (reference sequence). The CDR3 DNA is TGTGCCAGCAGCACTTCCTTGACAGCGTACCAAGAGACCCAGTACTTC. Protein: CASSTSLTAYQETQYF.

The chain links TRBV13 to TRBJ1-3, with D maybe TRBD1 (5 bases). Germline CDR1 and CDR2: PRHDT and FYEKMQ (reference sequence). Trimming removed 2 bases at V and 4 bases at J, with 12 bases between. This CDR3 region has 15 residues. The CDR3 protein is CASSLRQGTGNTIYF. The CDR3 DNA follows: TGTGCCAGCAGCTTACGGCAGGGTACGGGAAACACCATATATTTT.